Sequencing of this TCR beta chain was carried out in a study of OX40 agonist ivuxolimab in advanced cancers. Study observations and caveats: Antigen specificity of clonally expanded peripheral T cells was not established. With doses of 0.1 to 3.0 mg/kg, CD4+ and CD8+ blood T cells had undergone clonal expansion by week 6. Certain nonresponders likewise exhibited a low normalized T-cell clonal expansion.

The method was immunoSEQ multiplex PCR; TCRdb's version includes in-frame clones alone and lacks a portion of them. This sample yields around 62,000 clones, of which 84% are seen a single time; around 2.4% belongs to the top ten. The V and J ends lost 0 bases and 3 bases respectively, with 12 bases between them. Per the germline V gene, CDR1 is SGDLS and CDR2 is YYNGEE. This CDR3 spans 15 amino acids. This clone was counted only a few times. What it binds is unknown. The sequences come from CD4+ or CD8+ T cells sorted from blood, collected in a trial of the OX40 agonist ivuxolimab. The V call is TRBV9, the J call TRBJ1-2; D call uncertain. This sequence originates from an adult with an advanced solid tumor such as melanoma, head and neck, liver or kidney cancer. The CDR3, as DNA: TGTGCCAGCAGCGTAGATTTTTCGACCGACTATGGCTACACCTTC. It specifies CASSVDFSTDYGYTF.